This TCR beta chain came from a study of blood T cell repertoires in COVID-19. This CDR3 has 16 residues. Looked up from germline, CDR1 is MNHEY and CDR2 is SVGEGT. J was trimmed by 4 bases and V by 5 bases; bases with no gene match: 13. Repertoires were generated with immunoSEQ multiplex PCR, while TCRdb's copy carries only in-frame clones and drops some. The sample records 200,000 to 250,000 clones, 80% to 90% being singletons. Only one count was recorded for this clone. Self-reported history from a screening survey and questionnaire set each donor's cohort. The sample was PBMCs or T cells enriched from blood (not recorded which). This sequence joins TRBV6-2 or TRBV6-3 and TRBJ2-7, with 8 nucleotides matching TRBD2. The sequence came from a woman aged 40 to 49 with acute COVID-19. For the CDR3, the DNA is TGTGCCAGCAGTGGTTTGCGGAGCGGGGGCCATTACGAGCAGTACTTC. Protein sequence: CASSGLRSGGHYEQYF.